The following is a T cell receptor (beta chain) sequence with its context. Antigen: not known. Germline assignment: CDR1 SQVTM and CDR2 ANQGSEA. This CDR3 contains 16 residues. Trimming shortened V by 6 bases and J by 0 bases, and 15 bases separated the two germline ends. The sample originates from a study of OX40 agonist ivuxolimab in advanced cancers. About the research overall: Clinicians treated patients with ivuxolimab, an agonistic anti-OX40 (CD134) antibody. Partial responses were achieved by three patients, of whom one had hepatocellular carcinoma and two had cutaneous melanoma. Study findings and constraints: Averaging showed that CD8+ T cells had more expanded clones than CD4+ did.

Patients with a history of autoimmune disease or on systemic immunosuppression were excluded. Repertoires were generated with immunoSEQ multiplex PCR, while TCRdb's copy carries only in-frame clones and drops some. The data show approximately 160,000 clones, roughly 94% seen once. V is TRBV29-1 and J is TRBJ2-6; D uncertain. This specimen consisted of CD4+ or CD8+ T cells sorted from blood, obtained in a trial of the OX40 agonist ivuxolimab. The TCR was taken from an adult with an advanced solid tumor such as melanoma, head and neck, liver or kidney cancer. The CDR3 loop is CSVPSDRNSGANVLTF. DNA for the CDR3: TGCAGCGTCCCCTCAGATAGAAACTCTGGGGCCAACGTCCTGACTTTC. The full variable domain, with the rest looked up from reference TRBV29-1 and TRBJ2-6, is SAVISQKPSRDICQRGTSLTIQCQVDSQVTMMFWYRQQPGQSLTLIATANQGSEATYESGFVIDKFPISRPNLTFSTLTVSNMSPEDSSIYLCSVPSDRNSGANVLTFGAGSRLTVL.